The next 29 T cell receptor beta chains were all read from a single sample in a study of OX40 agonist ivuxolimab in advanced cancers. The method was the immunoSEQ multiplex PCR assay. Entries here come from immuneACCESS through TCRdb and include only in-frame sequences with V and J called. Some clones fail to appear in such tables; in the studies checked, an unresolved V gene covers under half of the shortfall, and the cause of the remainder is unknown. The sample profile shows around 49,000 clones; more than 80% of them were found once. 15% of the sample comes from the top ten. This specimen was CD4+ or CD8+ T cells sorted from blood, taken in a trial of the OX40 agonist ivuxolimab. The receptors derive from an adult with an advanced solid tumor such as melanoma, head and neck, liver or kidney cancer.

The V and J genes are TRBV6-1 and TRBJ1-1, with D uncertain. Germline-derived CDR1 and CDR2 are MNHNS and SASEGT. This CDR3 contains 11 residues. V shed 7 bases and J shed 1 base, with 4 bases lying between them. CDR3 in amino acids: CASMQNTEAFF. The CDR3 bases are TGTGCCAGCATGCAGAACACTGAAGCTTTCTTT.

Remarks on this clone: At one end, the junction sequence differs from germline, possibly due to a read error. The chain employs TRBV15 and TRBJ1-5, with 8 bases aligning to TRBD1. The CDR3 is 15 amino acids. CDR1 and CDR2 (germline): LNHNV, YYDKDF (reference sequence). The DNA for the CDR3 is TGTGTCACCAGCAGTGACAGGGGCGCCAATCAGCCCCAGCATTTT. This encodes CVTSSDRGANQPQHF.

This chain joins TRBV6-1 and TRBJ2-5; no clear D. Trimming pared 8 bases from V and 3 bases from J, leaving 10 bases between. Germline V gives CDR1 MNHNS, CDR2 SASEGT. The CDR3 spans 12 residues. In DNA, the CDR3 is TGTGCCAGCCGTGGGTTGGAAGAGACCCAGTACTTC. It is translated as CASRGLEETQYF.

The chain is built from TRBV5-6 and TRBJ2-2; D unclear. The CDR3 consists of 15 residues. CDR1 SGHDT and CDR2 YYEEEE come from the germline V gene. Between the trimmed V and J ends, which lost 6 bases and 1 base, there was a span of 13 bases. Here the CDR3 reads CASTPNPLNTGELFF. In nucleotides, the CDR3 is TGTGCCAGCACCCCAAACCCACTGAACACCGGGGAGCTGTTTTTT.

The gene calls are TRBV29-1 and TRBJ1-4; the D gene is possibly TRBD1 (5 bases). CDR1 is SQVTM, CDR2 ANQGSEA, per germline. Trimming took 7 bases from V and 3 from J, leaving 18 bases between them. The CDR3 loop spans 15 amino acids. CDR3 DNA: TGCAGCGCCGGCGGGGGGTCATTCTCTAATGAAAAACTGTTTTTT. This codes for CSAGGGSFSNEKLFF.

The chain uses TRBV29-1 and TRBJ2-2; the D is unclear. Germline CDR1 is SQVTM and CDR2 is ANQGSEA. Between the trimmed V and J ends, which lost 1 base and 2 bases, there was a span of 5 bases. The CDR3 totals 13 residues. The DNA of the CDR3 is TGCAGCGTTGAAGGGCTTAACACCGGGGAGCTGTTTTTT. It specifies CSVEGLNTGELFF.

The chain has TRBV28 and TRBJ1-1, with 9 bases matching TRBD1. The CDR3 is made up of 16 amino acids. V dropped 9 bases and J dropped 1; count of bases not matched to a gene: 12. Germline assignment: CDR1 MDHEN and CDR2 SYDVKM. CDR3 in amino acids: CASSSTGTGPNTEAFF. The CDR3 DNA sequence: TGTGCCAGTTCTTCGACCGGGACAGGGCCGAACACTGAAGCTTTCTTT.

J is TRBJ1-1 and V is TRBV19, with a tentative D call TRBD1 (6 bases). The CDR3 totals 15 residues. Looked up from germline, CDR1 is LNHDA and CDR2 is SQIVND (reference sequence). V gave up 0 bases and J gave up 4 bases, with 12 bases separating them. In nucleotides, the CDR3 is TGTGCCAGTAGTATAGAATCTTGGGGGCGCACTGAAGCTTTCTTT. Its protein is CASSIESWGRTEAFF. Full variable domain (remainder filled in from reference TRBV19 and TRBJ1-1): DGGITQSPKYLFRKEGQNVTLSCEQNLNHDAMYWYRQDPGQGLRLIYYSQIVNDFQKGDIAEGYSVSREKKESFPLTVTSAQKNPTAFYLCASSIESWGRTEAFFGQGTRLTVV.

V is TRBV25-1 and J is TRBJ2-3, with D possibly being TRBD1 or TRBD2 (5 bases each). Trimming cost V 0 bases and J 3 bases, with 13 bases left between them. Germline CDR1 is MGHDK and CDR2 is SYGVNS. CDR3 length: 16 amino acids. The DNA of the CDR3 is TGTGCCAGCAGTGAATATCTTGTGGGGGAGACAGATACGCAGTATTTT. Its translation is CASSEYLVGETDTQYF.

The chain recombines TRBV5-4 with TRBJ2-5; TRBD1 agrees at 8 bases. The J call could be wrong; TRBJ2-7 is a better fit for the DNA end. This CDR3 comprises 14 residues. Germline V gene sequence: CDR1 SGHNT, CDR2 YYREEE (reference sequence). This chain's CDR3 is CASSPDRGVYEQYF. CDR3 in DNA: TGTGCCAGCAGCCCAGACAGGGGAGTTTACGAGCAGTACTTC.

This clone is deemed medium-sized. This chain uses TRBV19 with TRBJ1-1; 7 bases fit TRBD1. Germline lookup yields CDR1 LNHDA and CDR2 SQIVND (reference sequence). The CDR3 sequence is 14 residues long. V was clipped by 5 bases and J by 4 bases; unmatched bases: 7. CDR3 coding DNA: TGTGCCAGTAGTGCACAGGGGTGGGCCACTGAAGCTTTCTTT. It is translated as CASSAQGWATEAFF.

This clone was detected only once. This rearrangement joins TRBV11-3 to TRBJ1-1; D remains ambiguous. The length of the CDR3 is 14 residues. The V gene lost 1 base and the J gene lost 7 bases, with 13 bases spanning the gap. Germline V CDR1 and CDR2: SGHNT, YENEEA. For the CDR3, the DNA is TGTGCCAGCAGCTTAGTTACGGTCGAAGATGAAGCTTTCTTT. Protein product: CASSLVTVEDEAFF.

CDR3 bases: TGTGCCAGCAGAAATCTAGCGGGTATTACAGATACGCAGTATTTT. It encodes CASRNLAGITDTQYF. V gene TRBV11-3 combines with J gene TRBJ2-3; TRBD2 matches at 8 bases. Trimming cost V 6 bases and J 3 bases; bases outside gene matches: 8. CDR1 is SGHNT and CDR2 is YENEEA in the germline V gene. There are 15 residues in the CDR3.

The chain is built from TRBV7-6 and TRBJ2-5, with D perhaps TRBD1 (6 bases). The germline V gene encodes CDR1 SGHVS and CDR2 FNYEAQ. The germline V and J ends were trimmed by 3 bases and 5 bases, with 16 bases remaining between them. The CDR3 sequence is 15 residues long. CDR3 bases: TGTGCCAGCAGCTTTCGGCCAGGGGCTAGCGAGACCCAGTACTTC. It encodes CASSFRPGASETQYF. Complete variable domain (other parts from reference TRBV7-6 and TRBJ2-5): GAGVSQSPRYKVTKRGQDVALRCDPISGHVSLYWYRQALGQGPEFLTYFNYEAQQDKSGLPNDRFSAERPEGSISTLTIQRTEQRDSAMYRCASSFRPGASETQYFGPGTRLLVL.

V and J are TRBV6-5 and TRBJ2-7, with 7 bases fitting TRBD1. The CDR3 extends over 13 amino acids. Germline CDR1 is MNHEY and CDR2 is SVGAGI. V was pared by 6 bases and J by 5 bases, with 7 bases of the junction left unmatched. The CDR3 spells CASRQGVRNEQYF. DNA for the CDR3: TGTGCCAGCAGGCAGGGGGTGAGGAACGAGCAGTACTTC.

The V call is TRBV11-2, the J call TRBJ2-7, with D maybe TRBD1 (5 bases). CDR3 length: 16 amino acids. Germline V gives CDR1 SGHAT, CDR2 FQNNGV. Trimming shortened V by 1 base and J by 0 bases, and 13 bases separated the two germline ends. CDR3 loop: CASSLVQGISSYEQYF. In DNA form, the CDR3 reads TGTGCCAGCAGCTTAGTTCAGGGAATCAGCTCCTACGAGCAGTACTTC.

The genes are TRBV11-2 and TRBJ1-1; 7 bases match TRBD1. CDR1 SGHAT and CDR2 FQNNGV come from the germline V gene. CDR3 size: 16 residues. The ends lost 5 bases at V and 0 bases at J; junction bases unmatched: 9. The CDR3 nucleotides are TGTGCCAGCAGCCATCGACAGGGAGGGATGAACACTGAAGCTTTCTTT. This sequence encodes CASSHRQGGMNTEAFF. Using reference TRBV11-2 and TRBJ1-1 for the parts outside the CDR3, the full variable domain is EAGVAQSPRYKIIEKRQSVAFWCNPISGHATLYWYQQILGQGPKLLIQFQNNGVVDDSQLPKDRFSAERLKGVDSTLKIQPAKLEDSAVYLCASSHRQGGMNTEAFFGQGTRLTVV.

This clone was recorded once. The J gene is TRBJ2-1, the V gene TRBV10-3; 11 nucleotides agree with TRBD2. Germline V gene lookup returns CDR1 ENHRY and CDR2 SYGVKD. The CDR3 length is 14 residues. V lost 5 bases to trimming and J lost 6 bases; unmatched junction nucleotides: 3. The CDR3 loop reads CAISYSGGANEQFF. CDR3 DNA sequence: TGTGCCATCAGTTATAGCGGGGGGGCCAATGAGCAGTTCTTC.

The genes are TRBV4-1 and TRBJ2-3; D not resolved. The length of the CDR3 is 16 residues. Trimming took 1 base from V and 6 from J, leaving 17 bases between them. Germline loops: CDR1 MGHRA, CDR2 YSYEKL. CDR3 sequence: CASSQGGYLALDTQYF. Here the CDR3 DNA reads TGCGCCAGCAGCCAAGGGGGATATCTCGCGTTGGATACGCAGTATTTT.

The chain is built from TRBV11-3 and TRBJ2-7; 8 bases line up with TRBD1. Germline loops: CDR1 SGHNT, CDR2 YENEEA. The CDR3 totals 14 residues. With 3 bases clipped from V and 4 bases from J, the junction kept 5 bases outside the gene matches. Here the CDR3 reads CASSLRQGWYEQYF. The CDR3 nucleotides are TGTGCCAGCAGCTTGCGACAGGGGTGGTACGAGCAGTACTTC.

The chain carries TRBV4-1 and TRBJ2-7; no clear D. The CDR3 runs to 13 residues. The V gene lost 1 base and the J gene lost 3 bases, with 7 bases spanning the gap. Germline CDR1 reads MGHRA; CDR2 reads YSYEKL. The CDR3 reads CASSQAPSYEQYF. The CDR3 bases are TGCGCCAGCAGCCAAGCCCCCAGCTACGAGCAGTACTTC.

The chain joins TRBV7-6 to TRBJ2-1; 11 nucleotides agree with TRBD2. Looked up from germline, CDR1 is SGHVS and CDR2 is FNYEAQ. Trimming took 1 base from V and 5 from J; bases not matched to a gene: 1. The length of the CDR3 is 15 residues. The CDR3 sequence: CASSLGSGGDNEQFF. Here the CDR3 DNA reads TGTGCCAGCAGCTTAGGTAGCGGGGGGGACAATGAGCAGTTCTTC.

As to this clone: Distinct nucleotide sequences in the sample also encode this CDR3. This chain joins TRBV2 and TRBJ1-2; perhaps TRBD1 as D (5 bases). Looked up from germline, CDR1 is SNHLY and CDR2 is FYNNEI. The CDR3 loop spans 11 amino acids. Trimming removed 7 bases from V and 11 bases from J, with 14 bases in between. The CDR3 protein is CASNGGRGYTF. The CDR3 DNA reads TGTGCCAGCAATGGGGGTCGGGGGTACACCTTC.

The rearrangement links TRBV4-3 to TRBJ2-5; a weak D match, TRBD2 (5 bases). This CDR3 is built from 15 residues. Germline V gene sequence: CDR1 LGHNA, CDR2 YSLEER. V was trimmed by 4 bases and J by 4 bases, leaving 16 bases between them. The CDR3 DNA reads TGCGCCAGCAGCCGAGGGCCAGGCTCGGGAGAGACCCAGTACTTC. Its translation is CASSRGPGSGETQYF.

The chain recombines TRBV9 with TRBJ2-7; 8 nucleotides align to TRBD1. This CDR3 spans 15 amino acids. The J segment lost 7 bases and the V segment lost 3 bases, leaving 12 bases of the junction unmatched. The germline CDR1 and CDR2 sequences are SGDLS and YYNGEE. CDR3 protein: CASSASGQGAGEQYF. The CDR3 DNA follows: TGTGCCAGCAGCGCCTCAGGGCAGGGGGCAGGTGAGCAGTACTTC.

CDR3 nucleotide sequence: TGTGCCAGCAGTTACTACGGGGACGGCTACGAGCAGTACTTC. The encoded protein is CASSYYGDGYEQYF. The chain employs TRBV6-5 and TRBJ2-7; D is possibly TRBD1 or TRBD2 (5 bases each). Germline CDR1 is MNHEY and CDR2 is SVGAGI. Trimming took off 1 base at V and 3 bases at J, with 10 bases between the two ends. CDR3 length equals 14 residues.

CDR3 loop: CASSVDSGSYEQYF. DNA for the CDR3: TGTGCCAGCAGCGTAGATTCGGGTTCCTACGAGCAGTACTTC. The chain employs TRBV9 and TRBJ2-7; D unresolved. The CDR3 spans 14 residues. Trimming pared 0 bases from V and 1 base from J, leaving 8 bases between. Germline assignment: CDR1 SGDLS and CDR2 YYNGEE.

This chain uses TRBV27 with TRBJ1-5; TRBD1 aligns across 7 bases. The CDR3 runs to 14 residues. Germline loops: CDR1 MNHEY, CDR2 SMNVEV (reference sequence). Losses at the gene ends were 6 bases for V and 3 bases for J; bases not matched to a gene: 5. CDR3 bases: TGTGCCAGCAGGGGGACAGTCCTCAATCAGCCCCAGCATTTT. This codes for CASRGTVLNQPQHF.

The chain recombines TRBV19 with TRBJ1-2, with a weak D call TRBD1 (5 bases). CDR1 and CDR2 from the germline V gene are LNHDA and SQIVND (reference sequence). Trimming removed 7 bases from V and 5 bases from J, with 14 bases in between. This CDR3 spans 13 amino acids. The CDR3 nucleotides are TGTGCCAGTACCCCCCCAGGGAGATATGGCTACACCTTC. Protein product: CASTPPGRYGYTF.